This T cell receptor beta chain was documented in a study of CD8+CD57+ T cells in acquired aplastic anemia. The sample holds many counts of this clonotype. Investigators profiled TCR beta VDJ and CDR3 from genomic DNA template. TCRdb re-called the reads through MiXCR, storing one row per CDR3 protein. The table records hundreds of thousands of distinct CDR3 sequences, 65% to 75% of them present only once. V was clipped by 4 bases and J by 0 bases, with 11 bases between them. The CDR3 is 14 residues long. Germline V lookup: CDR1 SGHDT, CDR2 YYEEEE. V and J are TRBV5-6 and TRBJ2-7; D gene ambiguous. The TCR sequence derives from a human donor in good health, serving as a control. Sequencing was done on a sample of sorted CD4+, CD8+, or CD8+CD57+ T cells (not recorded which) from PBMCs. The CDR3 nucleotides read TGTGCCAGCAGCGGAGCCACGTTCTCCTACGAGCAGTACTTC. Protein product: CASSGATFSYEQYF.